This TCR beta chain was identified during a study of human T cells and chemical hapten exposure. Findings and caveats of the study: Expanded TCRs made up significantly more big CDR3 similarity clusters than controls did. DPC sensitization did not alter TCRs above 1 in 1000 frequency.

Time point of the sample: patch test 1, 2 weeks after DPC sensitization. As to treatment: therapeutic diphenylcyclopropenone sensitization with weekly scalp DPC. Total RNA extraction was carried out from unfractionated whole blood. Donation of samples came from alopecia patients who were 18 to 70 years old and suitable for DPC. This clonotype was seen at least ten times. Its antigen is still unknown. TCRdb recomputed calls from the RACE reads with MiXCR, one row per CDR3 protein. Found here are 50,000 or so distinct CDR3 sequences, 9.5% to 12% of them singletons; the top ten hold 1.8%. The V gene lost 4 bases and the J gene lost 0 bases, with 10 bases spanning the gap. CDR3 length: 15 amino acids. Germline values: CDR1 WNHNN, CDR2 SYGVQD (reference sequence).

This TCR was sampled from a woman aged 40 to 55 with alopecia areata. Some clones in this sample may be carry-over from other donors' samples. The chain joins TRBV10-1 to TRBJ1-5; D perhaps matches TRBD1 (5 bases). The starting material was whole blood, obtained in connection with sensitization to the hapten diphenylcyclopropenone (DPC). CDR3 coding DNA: TGCGCCAGCAGTGTGGCGACAGTTAGCAATCAGCCCCAGCATTTT. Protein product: CASSVATVSNQPQHF.